This is a list of T cell receptor beta chains from one sample in a study of T cell responses to AZD1222 COVID-19 vaccine. Method: immunoSEQ multiplex PCR; TCRdb's copy keeps in-frame clones and lacks some. The repertoire holds some 69,000 clones, with approximately 80% as singletons. Material: peripheral blood, obtained 28 days after the second AZD1222 dose. The receptors here all came from an adult who received the AZD1222 COVID-19 vaccine. Each CDR3 is given with its conserved first and last residue. The order of the fields is V gene, D gene, CDR3 length, clone size, J gene, CDR3 protein, CDR3 DNA. A D gene is named only where the DNA matches it firmly. The size field is filled for only some rows; it gives once, few, many or a size class.

V: TRBV12-5; D: .; length: 19; size: few; J: TRBJ2-1; CDR3: CASGLATLGRRLSYNEQFF; DNA: TGTGCTAGTGGTTTGGCCACACTCGGCCGCAGGCTTTCCTACAATGAGCAGTTCTTC
V: TRBV4-1; D: .; length: 14; size: .; J: TRBJ1-1; CDR3: CASSQRRTPPEAFF; DNA: TGCGCCAGCAGCCAAAGGCGGACCCCTCCTGAAGCTTTCTTT
V: TRBV19; D: TRBD2; length: 16; size: .; J: TRBJ2-2; CDR3: CASRTLAGTNTGELFF; DNA: TGTGCCAGTAGGACACTAGCGGGAACGAACACCGGGGAGCTGTTTTTT
V: TRBV27; D: .; length: 13; size: .; J: TRBJ2-7; CDR3: CASCPLGSYEQYF; DNA: TGTGCCAGCTGCCCTTTGGGGTCCTACGAGCAGTACTTC
V: TRBV19; D: TRBD1; length: 13; size: once; J: TRBJ2-1; CDR3: CASSMDRVSEQFF; DNA: TGTGCCAGTAGTATGGACAGGGTGAGTGAGCAGTTCTTC
V: TRBV27; D: TRBD1; length: 16; size: .; J: TRBJ2-1; CDR3: CASSLGTGGPYNEQFF; DNA: TGTGCCAGCAGTTTAGGGACAGGGGGCCCCTACAATGAGCAGTTCTTC
V: TRBV7-6; D: .; length: 15; size: .; J: TRBJ1-5; CDR3: CASSLVANTGQPQHF; DNA: TGTGCCAGCAGCTTAGTGGCGAATACGGGTCAGCCCCAGCATTTT
V: TRBV2; D: .; length: 14; size: .; J: TRBJ1-1; CDR3: CASSEYRTNTEAFF; DNA: TGTGCCAGCAGTGAATACAGAACGAACACTGAAGCTTTCTTT
V: TRBV5-1; D: TRBD1; length: 14; size: .; J: TRBJ2-7; CDR3: CASSGDRGVYEQYF; DNA: TGCGCCAGCAGCGGCGACAGGGGGGTTTACGAGCAGTACTTC
V: TRBV5-4; D: TRBD2; length: 14; size: once; J: TRBJ2-7; CDR3: CASSPRGDSYEQYF; DNA: TGTGCCAGCAGCCCTCGGGGGGACTCCTACGAGCAGTACTTC